One and the same sample provided the 13 T cell receptor beta chains below, sequenced in a study of T cells in Graves' hyperthyroidism and ophthalmopathy. Amplified TCR beta CDR3 regions derived from RNA transcripts. An initial round of RT-PCR targeting the TCR CDR3 relied on the HTBI primer set. One entry per CDR3 protein results from TCRdb running MiXCR on the multiplex PCR reads. The top ten clones hold roughly 80% of a sample with a few hundred thousand distinct CDR3 sequences, roughly 25% of them seen once. Input material: blood. These TCRs come from a man in his fifties with Graves' hyperthyroidism.

In this sample, this clonotype turned up a few times. The V call is TRBV7-9, the J call TRBJ2-1; 11 positions agree with TRBD2. The CDR3 totals 16 residues. CDR1 SEHNR and CDR2 FQNEAQ come from the germline V gene (reference sequence). Trimming took 7 bases from V and 0 from J; bases not matched to a gene: 5. CDR3: CASTTTSGASYNEQFF. The CDR3 DNA is TGTGCCAGCACCACGACTAGCGGGGCCTCCTACAATGAGCAGTTCTTC.

For this clonotype: A much larger clonotype is one base distant, so this may be a read error. The CDR3 DNA follows: TGTGCCAGCAGCTACCCTGGCAAAAACACTGAAGCTTCCTTT. Protein product: CASSYPGKNTEASF. The gene calls are TRBV3-1 and TRBJ1-1; D gene unclear. Germline V gives CDR1 LGHDT, CDR2 YNNKEL (reference sequence). This CDR3 is built from 14 residues.

The rearrangement links TRBV7-8 to TRBJ2-1; 9 nucleotides line up with TRBD2. Losses at the gene ends were 1 base for V and 8 bases for J; bases not matched to a gene: 0. In germline, CDR1 is SGHVS, CDR2 FQNEAQ. This CDR3 is built from 13 residues. CDR3 protein: CASSLGTSDEQFF. The DNA of the CDR3 is TGTGCCAGCAGCTTAGGGACTAGCGATGAGCAGTTCTTC.

Ten or more counts support this clonotype. CDR3 amino acids: CASSLDPETYEQYF. CDR3 in DNA: TGCGCCAGCAGCTTGGACCCGGAGACCTACGAGCAGTACTTC. V usage is TRBV5-1 and J usage is TRBJ2-7; D ambiguous. The CDR3 sequence is 14 residues long. The V end lost 0 bases, the J end lost 2 bases, and 9 bases lay between the germline ends. CDR1 and CDR2 (germline): SGHRS, YFSETQ.

This clonotype came up a few times. CDR3 sequence reads: CASREQASGEGNEQFF. CDR3 DNA sequence: TGTGCCAGCAGGGAACAGGCTAGCGGGGAGGGGAATGAGCAGTTCTTC. The rearrangement joins TRBV4-2 to TRBJ2-1; TRBD2 matches 9 bases. J lost 7 bases, V lost 6 bases, and 13 bases had no gene match. This CDR3 region has 16 residues. Germline V gives CDR1 LGHNA, CDR2 YNFKEQ.

This chain connects TRBV4-1 to TRBJ1-4; D is undetermined. This CDR3 is 14 amino acids long. From germline, CDR1 is MGHRA and CDR2 YSYEKL. The V gene lost 0 bases and the J gene lost 4 bases, with 6 bases spanning the gap. This CDR3 is CASSQDTVNEKLFF. In DNA, the CDR3 is TGCGCCAGCAGCCAAGATACAGTTAATGAAAAACTGTTTTTT.

A note on this clonotype: Being one base from a much bigger clone, this may be a read error. The chain joins TRBV7-6 to TRBJ2-7; D call uncertain. The V gene's germline CDR1 is SGHVS and CDR2 FNYEAQ. The CDR3 loop spans 14 amino acids. CDR3 coding DNA: TGTGCCAGCAGCTTTTCCGAAAGAGGTTTCGAGCAGTGCTTC. Translation gives CASSFSERGFEQCF.

The chain combines TRBV5-1 with TRBJ2-3; TRBD2 agrees at 7 bases. This CDR3 is built from 15 residues. Unmatched junction bases numbered 4, after V lost 3 bases and J lost 0 bases. Looked up from germline, CDR1 is SGHRS and CDR2 is YFSETQ. This chain's CDR3 is CASSSGTTSTDTQYF. CDR3 DNA sequence: TGCGCCAGCAGCTCCGGGACTACCAGCACAGATACGCAGTATTTT. Full variable domain (missing parts from reference TRBV5-1 and TRBJ2-3): KAGVTQTPRYLIKTRGQQVTLSCSPISGHRSVSWYQQTPGQGLQFLFEYFSETQRNKGNFPGRFSGRQFSNSRSEMNVSTLELGDSALYLCASSSGTTSTDTQYFGPGTRLTVL.

This clonotype was counted many times. V gene TRBV11-2 combines with J gene TRBJ2-3; TRBD2 aligns across 7 bases. Looked up from germline, CDR1 is SGHAT and CDR2 is FQNNGV. This CDR3 is 15 amino acids long. With V trimmed by 5 bases and J by 2 bases, 7 bases remained unmatched. The CDR3 spells CASSSTGTNTDTQYF. The CDR3, as DNA: TGTGCCAGCAGCAGCACCGGGACTAACACAGATACGCAGTATTTT.

This chain uses TRBV9 with TRBJ1-2; D unresolved. This CDR3 has 15 amino acids. Germline CDR1 reads SGDLS; CDR2 reads YYNGEE. Trimming left V 2 bases short and J 4 bases short, with 15 bases between. CDR3: CASSVGPGAGYGYTF. For the CDR3, the DNA is TGTGCCAGCAGCGTCGGTCCGGGCGCGGGCTATGGCTACACCTTC.

This chain uses TRBV6-1 with TRBJ2-3; 7 bases line up with TRBD2. Germline V gene data show CDR1 as MNHNS and CDR2 as SASEGT. The length of the CDR3 is 15 residues. V shed 5 bases, J shed 1 base, and the junction held 6 bases outside the gene matches. The CDR3 sequence: CASSPTSGGTDTQYF. Here the CDR3 DNA reads TGTGCCAGCAGTCCCACCAGCGGGGGCACAGATACGCAGTATTTT.

The J gene is TRBJ2-3, the V gene TRBV6-2 or TRBV6-3, with 10 bases matching TRBD2. With V trimmed by 6 bases and J by 1 base, 4 bases remained unmatched. The CDR3 is 15 residues long. CDR1 MNHEY and CDR2 SVGEGT come from the germline V gene. The CDR3 is CASRRTSGGTDTQYF. The DNA for the CDR3 is TGTGCCAGCAGACGCACTAGCGGGGGCACAGATACGCAGTATTTT.

V and J are TRBV28 and TRBJ2-7; D is perhaps TRBD2 (6 bases). The V end was cut by 4 bases, the J end by 4 bases, with 20 bases between. Germline V gene data show CDR1 as MDHEN and CDR2 as SYDVKM. The CDR3 contains 16 residues. CDR3 coding DNA: TGTGCCAGCAGTTCCCCCGGCCTAAAGGGGACTTACGAGCAGTACTTC. Amino acid sequence: CASSSPGLKGTYEQYF.